The subject of this entry is one TCR beta chain. What it recognizes is unknown. The CDR3 has 14 amino acids. Germline V gene data show CDR1 as LGHDT and CDR2 as YNNKEL (reference sequence). With 4 bases removed from V and 5 bases from J, the gap between germline ends came to 14 bases. The data were obtained in a study of blood T cells in healthy people across ages. Findings of the study overall: Unsorted PBMC material precluded a definitive naive versus antigen-experienced comparison.

PCR was performed a second time for about 7 to 12 cycles using a sample-barcoded 5' primer and a J-beta primer mix. TCRdb re-derived calls from the 5' RACE reads in MiXCR, one entry per CDR3 protein. The sample includes fewer than 900,000 distinct CDR3 sequences, approximately 43% of them seen just once. The source of this sequence is an older woman in good health. Sequencing used blood. The chain is built from TRBV3-1 and TRBJ1-1; D uncertain. In nucleotides, the CDR3 is TGTGCCAGCAGCCTGAGACGGGCCTCGACTGAAGCTTTCTTT. It encodes CASSLRRASTEAFF. Filled out from reference TRBV3-1 and TRBJ1-1, the complete variable domain reads DTAVSQTPKYLVTQMGNDKSIKCEQNLGHDTMYWYKQDSKKFLKIMFSYNNKELIINETVPNRFSPKSPDKAHLNLHINSLELGDSAVYFCASSLRRASTEAFFGQGTRLTVV.